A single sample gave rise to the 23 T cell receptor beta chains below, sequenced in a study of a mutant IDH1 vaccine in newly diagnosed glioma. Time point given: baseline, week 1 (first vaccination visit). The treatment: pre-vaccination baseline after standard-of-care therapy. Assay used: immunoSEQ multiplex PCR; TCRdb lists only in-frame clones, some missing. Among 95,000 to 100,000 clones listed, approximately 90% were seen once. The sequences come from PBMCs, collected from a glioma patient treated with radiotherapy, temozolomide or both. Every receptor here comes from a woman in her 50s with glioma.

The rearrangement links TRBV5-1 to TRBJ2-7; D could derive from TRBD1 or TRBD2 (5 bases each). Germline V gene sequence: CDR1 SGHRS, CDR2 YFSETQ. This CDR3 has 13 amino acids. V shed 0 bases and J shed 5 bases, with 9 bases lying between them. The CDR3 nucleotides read TGCGCCAGCAGCTTGGTCGGGACCCACGAGCAGTACTTC. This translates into CASSLVGTHEQYF.

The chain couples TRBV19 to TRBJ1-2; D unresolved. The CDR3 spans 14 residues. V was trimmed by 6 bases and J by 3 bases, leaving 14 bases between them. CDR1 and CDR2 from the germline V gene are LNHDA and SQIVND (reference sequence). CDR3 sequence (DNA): TGTGCCAGTAGGTTGACCTCAGTGCACTATGGCTACACCTTC. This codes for CASRLTSVHYGYTF.

The CDR3 loop is CASSQGSSGSFTDTQYF. The CDR3 nucleotides read TGCGCCAGCAGCCAAGGATCTAGCGGGAGCTTCACAGATACGCAGTATTTT. V usage is TRBV4-1 and J usage is TRBJ2-3; the match to TRBD2 covers 10 bases. V trimming: 1 base; J trimming: 2 bases; junction bases outside the gene matches: 6. This CDR3 is built from 17 residues. Germline V gives CDR1 MGHRA, CDR2 YSYEKL.

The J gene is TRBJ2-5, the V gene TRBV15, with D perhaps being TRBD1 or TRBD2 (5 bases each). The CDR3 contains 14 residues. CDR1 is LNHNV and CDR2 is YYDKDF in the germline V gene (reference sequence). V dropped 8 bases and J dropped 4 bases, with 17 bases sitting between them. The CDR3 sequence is CATEMGSGGETQYF. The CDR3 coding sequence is TGTGCCACCGAAATGGGGAGTGGGGGAGAGACCCAGTACTTC.

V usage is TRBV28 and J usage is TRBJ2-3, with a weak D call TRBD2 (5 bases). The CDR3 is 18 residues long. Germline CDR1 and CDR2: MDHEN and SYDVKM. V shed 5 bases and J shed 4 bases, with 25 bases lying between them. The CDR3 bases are TGTGCCAGCAGTAGTTTGTTTAGGTGGGAGACGGGCGCAGATACGCAGTATTTT. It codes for CASSSLFRWETGADTQYF.

The CDR3 loop reads CASSLYMASTDTQYF. The CDR3 nucleotides read TGTGCCAGCAGTTTATATATGGCTAGCACAGATACGCAGTATTTT. The chain has TRBV28 and TRBJ2-3; D is uncertain. Germline CDR1 reads MDHEN; CDR2 reads SYDVKM. The CDR3 length is 15 residues. Trimming removed 1 base at V and 0 bases at J, with 8 bases between.

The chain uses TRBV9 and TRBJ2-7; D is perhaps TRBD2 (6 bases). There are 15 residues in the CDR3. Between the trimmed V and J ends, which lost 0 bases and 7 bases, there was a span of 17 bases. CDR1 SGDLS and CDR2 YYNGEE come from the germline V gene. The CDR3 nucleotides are TGTGCCAGCAGCGTAGCGCCTAGCGCTTCGGGGGAGCAGTACTTC. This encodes CASSVAPSASGEQYF.

The CDR3 region is CAIMTSADEQFF. DNA of the CDR3: TGTGCCATTATGACTAGCGCGGATGAGCAGTTCTTC. The chain has TRBV10-3 and TRBJ2-1; 8 bases fit TRBD2. The V gene end was trimmed by 9 bases and the J gene end by 8 bases; junction bases not matched to a gene: 6. The CDR3 consists of 12 residues. Germline CDR1 ENHRY, CDR2 SYGVKD.

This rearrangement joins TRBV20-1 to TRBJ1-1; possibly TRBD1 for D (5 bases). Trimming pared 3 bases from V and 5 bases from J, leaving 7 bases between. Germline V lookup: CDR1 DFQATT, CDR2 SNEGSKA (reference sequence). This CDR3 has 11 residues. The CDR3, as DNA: TGCAGTGCTAGTGGGGGAACTGAAGCTTTCTTT. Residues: CSASGGTEAFF.

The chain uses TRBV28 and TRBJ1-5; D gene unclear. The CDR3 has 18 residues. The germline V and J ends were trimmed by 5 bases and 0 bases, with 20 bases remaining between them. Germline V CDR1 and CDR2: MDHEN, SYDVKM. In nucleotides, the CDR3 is TGTGCCAGCAGTCCCCAATCTGCCCGCGGCCATAGCAATCAGCCCCAGCATTTT. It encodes CASSPQSARGHSNQPQHF. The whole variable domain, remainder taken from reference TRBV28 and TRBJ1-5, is DVKVTQSSRYLVKRTGEKVFLECVQDMDHENMFWYRQDPGLGLRLIYFSYDVKMKEKGDIPEGYSVSREKKERFSLILESASTNQTSMYLCASSPQSARGHSNQPQHFGDGTRLSIL.

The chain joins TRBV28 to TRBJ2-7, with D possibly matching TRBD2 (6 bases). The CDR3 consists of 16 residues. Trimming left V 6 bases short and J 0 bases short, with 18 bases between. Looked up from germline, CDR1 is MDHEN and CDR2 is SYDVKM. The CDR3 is CASSTLGGVSSYEQYF. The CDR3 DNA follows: TGTGCCAGCAGCACCCTTGGCGGGGTGAGCTCCTACGAGCAGTACTTC.

The DNA for the CDR3 is TGTGCCAGCAGCTCGACAGGGGTCTCCTACGAGCAGTACTTC. It specifies CASSSTGVSYEQYF. The V gene is TRBV11-2, the J gene TRBJ2-7; 8 bases fit TRBD1. The CDR3 totals 14 residues. The germline CDR1 and CDR2 sequences are SGHAT and FQNNGV. V trimming: 4 bases; J trimming: 0 bases; junction bases outside the gene matches: 2.

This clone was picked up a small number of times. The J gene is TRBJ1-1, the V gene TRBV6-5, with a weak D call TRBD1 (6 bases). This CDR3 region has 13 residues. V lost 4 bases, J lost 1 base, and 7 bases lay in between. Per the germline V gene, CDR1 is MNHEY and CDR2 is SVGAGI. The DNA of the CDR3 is TGTGCCAGCAGTTTACAGGGGAACACTGAAGCTTTCTTT. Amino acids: CASSLQGNTEAFF.

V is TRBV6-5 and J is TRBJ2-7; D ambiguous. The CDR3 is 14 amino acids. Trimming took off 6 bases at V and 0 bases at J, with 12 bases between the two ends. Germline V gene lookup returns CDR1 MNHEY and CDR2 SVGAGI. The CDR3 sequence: CASRKTYTSYEQYF. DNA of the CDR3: TGTGCCAGCAGGAAGACATATACCTCCTACGAGCAGTACTTC.

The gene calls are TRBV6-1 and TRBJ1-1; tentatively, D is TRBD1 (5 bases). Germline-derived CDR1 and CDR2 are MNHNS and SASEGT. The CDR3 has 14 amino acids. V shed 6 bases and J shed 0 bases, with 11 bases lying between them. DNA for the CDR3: TGTGCCAGCAGAGTGGACACCTTGAACACTGAAGCTTTCTTT. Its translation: CASRVDTLNTEAFF.

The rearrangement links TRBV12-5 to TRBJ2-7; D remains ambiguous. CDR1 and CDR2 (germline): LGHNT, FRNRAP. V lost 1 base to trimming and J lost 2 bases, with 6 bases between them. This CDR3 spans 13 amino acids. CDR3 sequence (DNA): TGTGCTAGTGGTTTGGGGCGCACCTACGAGCAGTACTTC. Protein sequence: CASGLGRTYEQYF.

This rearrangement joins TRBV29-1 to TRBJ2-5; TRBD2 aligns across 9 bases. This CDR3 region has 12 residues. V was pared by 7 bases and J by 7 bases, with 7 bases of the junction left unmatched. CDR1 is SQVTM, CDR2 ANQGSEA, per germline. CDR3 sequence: CSGSSGSGTQYF. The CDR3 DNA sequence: TGCAGCGGCAGTAGCGGGAGTGGGACCCAGTACTTC.

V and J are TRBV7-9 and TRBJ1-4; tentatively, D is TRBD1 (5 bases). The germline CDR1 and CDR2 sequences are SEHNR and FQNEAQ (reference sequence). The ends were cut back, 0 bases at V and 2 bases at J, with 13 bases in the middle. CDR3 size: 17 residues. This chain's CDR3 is CASSLAARGDTNEKLFF. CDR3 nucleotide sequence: TGTGCCAGCAGCTTAGCGGCCCGGGGGGACACTAATGAAAAACTGTTTTTT.

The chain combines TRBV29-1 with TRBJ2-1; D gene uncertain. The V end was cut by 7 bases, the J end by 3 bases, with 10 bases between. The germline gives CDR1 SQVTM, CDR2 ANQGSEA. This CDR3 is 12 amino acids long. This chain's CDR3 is CSADFFYNEQFF. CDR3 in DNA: TGCAGCGCCGACTTCTTCTACAATGAGCAGTTCTTC.

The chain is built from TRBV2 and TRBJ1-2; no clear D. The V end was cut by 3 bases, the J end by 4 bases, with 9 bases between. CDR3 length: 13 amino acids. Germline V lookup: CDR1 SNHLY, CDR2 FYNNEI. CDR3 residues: CASSDHQIYGYTF. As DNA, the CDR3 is TGTGCCAGCAGTGATCATCAGATCTATGGCTACACCTTC.

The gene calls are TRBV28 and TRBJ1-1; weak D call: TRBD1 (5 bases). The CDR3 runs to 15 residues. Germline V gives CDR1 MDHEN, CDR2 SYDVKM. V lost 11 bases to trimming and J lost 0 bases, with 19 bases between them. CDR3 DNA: TGTGCCTCAAGTTTCGGTGGGGCCATGAACACTGAAGCTTTCTTT. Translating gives CASSFGGAMNTEAFF.

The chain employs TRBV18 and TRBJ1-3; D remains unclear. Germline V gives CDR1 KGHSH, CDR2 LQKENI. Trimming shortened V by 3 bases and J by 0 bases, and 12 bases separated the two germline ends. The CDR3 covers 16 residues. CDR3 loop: CASSPPVRNSGNTIYF. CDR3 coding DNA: TGTGCCAGCTCACCTCCGGTGCGGAACTCTGGAAACACCATATATTTT.

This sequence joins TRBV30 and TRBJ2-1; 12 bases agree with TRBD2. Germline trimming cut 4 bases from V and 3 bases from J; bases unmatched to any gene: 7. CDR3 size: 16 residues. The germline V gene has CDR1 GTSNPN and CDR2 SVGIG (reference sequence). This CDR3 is CAWTQPGLAGYNEQFF. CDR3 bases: TGTGCCTGGACGCAACCGGGACTAGCGGGCTACAATGAGCAGTTCTTC. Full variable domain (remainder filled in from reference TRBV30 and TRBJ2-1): SQTIHQWPATLVQPVGSPLSLECTVEGTSNPNLYWYRQAAGRGLQLLFYSVGIGQISSEVPQNLSASRPQDRQFILSSKKLLLSDSGFYLCAWTQPGLAGYNEQFFGPGTRLTVL.